This entry lists 26 T cell receptor beta chains sequenced from one sample in a study of T cell changes during pregnancy in multiple sclerosis. Measured with immunoSEQ multiplex PCR; TCRdb has only the in-frame clones, and not every one. This table holds 35,000 to 45,000 clones, approximately 91% found once. The material was CD4+ T cells from peripheral blood mononuclear cells, obtained in the first trimester of pregnancy. The receptors come from a female donor with multiple sclerosis, enrolled in a pregnancy study.

The chain links TRBV2 to TRBJ1-1, with 10 bases lining up with TRBD1. CDR1 and CDR2 from the germline V gene are SNHLY and FYNNEI. The CDR3 runs 13 residues. The ends lost 7 bases at V and 5 bases at J; junction bases unmatched: 4. The CDR3 coding sequence is TGTGCCAGCAATAGGGACAGGGGAACTGAAGCTTTCTTT. Translation gives CASNRDRGTEAFF.

The V gene is TRBV18, the J gene TRBJ2-3; D is perhaps TRBD2 (6 bases). V lost 2 bases and J lost 2, with 14 bases in between. Per germline, CDR1 KGHSH and CDR2 LQKENI. The CDR3 totals 16 residues. CDR3 sequence: CASSPIGASATDTQYF. CDR3 in DNA: TGTGCCAGCTCACCAATCGGGGCTAGCGCCACAGATACGCAGTATTTT.

The sample holds one count of this clone. The chain recombines TRBV30 with TRBJ2-7; 9 nucleotides align to TRBD1. This CDR3 spans 20 amino acids. Germline V gene sequence: CDR1 GTSNPN, CDR2 SVGIG (reference sequence). V lost 2 bases and J lost 4; bases outside the gene matches: 24. Here the CDR3 reads CAWSPGLGTGLLSGVYEQYF. The CDR3 coding sequence is TGTGCCTGGAGTCCGGGGCTAGGGACAGGGCTATTAAGCGGAGTGTACGAGCAGTACTTC.

This chain connects TRBV9 to TRBJ2-1; D remains unclear. The germline V and J ends were trimmed by 2 bases and 9 bases, with 18 bases remaining between them. Germline CDR1 is SGDLS and CDR2 is YYNGEE. This CDR3 is 15 amino acids long. CDR3 protein: CASSVRMTWVGEQFF. In DNA, the CDR3 is TGTGCCAGCAGCGTTAGGATGACATGGGTGGGTGAGCAGTTCTTC.

The gene calls are TRBV21-1 and TRBJ1-1; TRBD1 reflects the table's D call only, with no check against the DNA. TRBV21-1 is a listed pseudogene. The CDR3 contains 16 residues. The CDR3: CASSKVTGGWNTEAFF. The CDR3 nucleotides are TGTGCCAGCAGCAAAGTTACAGGGGGCTGGAACACTGAAGCTTTCTTT.

The chain recombines TRBV7-7 with TRBJ2-1, with 9 bases identical to TRBD2. The CDR3 contains 16 residues. J was trimmed by 0 bases and V by 2 bases; bases with no gene match: 2. Germline V gene data show CDR1 as SSHAT and CDR2 as FNYEAQ (reference sequence). The CDR3 region is CASSLRSGGSYNEQFF. The CDR3, as DNA: TGTGCCAGCAGCTTACGTAGCGGGGGCTCCTACAATGAGCAGTTCTTC.

This chain uses TRBV19 with TRBJ1-5, with D possibly being TRBD1 (5 bases). There are 16 residues in the CDR3. V lost 0 bases, J lost 6 bases, and 15 bases lay in between. The germline gives CDR1 LNHDA, CDR2 SQIVND (reference sequence). The DNA of the CDR3 is TGTGCCAGTAGTATAGAGACCCCACGCGGGGGTCAGCCCCAGCATTTT. Its translation: CASSIETPRGGQPQHF. Together with reference TRBV19 and TRBJ1-5, the CDR3 gives the full variable domain: DGGITQSPKYLFRKEGQNVTLSCEQNLNHDAMYWYRQDPGQGLRLIYYSQIVNDFQKGDIAEGYSVSREKKESFPLTVTSAQKNPTAFYLCASSIETPRGGQPQHFGDGTRLSIL.

V is TRBV11-2 and J is TRBJ2-7, with a tentative D call TRBD1 (6 bases). The V gene lost 6 bases and the J gene lost 6 bases, with 18 bases spanning the gap. In germline, CDR1 is SGHAT, CDR2 FQNNGV. The CDR3 is 14 residues long. The CDR3 sequence is CASSLGYRVPEQYF. The CDR3 DNA reads as TGTGCCAGCAGTCTAGGGTACAGGGTCCCCGAGCAGTACTTC. Full variable domain (rest looked up from reference TRBV11-2 and TRBJ2-7): EAGVAQSPRYKIIEKRQSVAFWCNPISGHATLYWYQQILGQGPKLLIQFQNNGVVDDSQLPKDRFSAERLKGVDSTLKIQPAKLEDSAVYLCASSLGYRVPEQYFGPGTRLTVT.

The chain couples TRBV18 to TRBJ1-5; tentatively, D is TRBD1 (6 bases). Trimming pared 3 bases from V and 9 bases from J, leaving 15 bases between. CDR3 length equals 14 residues. Germline CDR1 and CDR2: KGHSH and LQKENI. The CDR3 here is CASSPRQDRGPQHF. The DNA of the CDR3 is TGTGCCAGCTCACCCCGACAGGATCGAGGGCCCCAGCATTTT.

This clone was seen at least ten times. This rearrangement joins TRBV5-1 to TRBJ2-7, with 7 bases fitting TRBD2. The germline V gene encodes CDR1 SGHRS and CDR2 YFSETQ. CDR3 size: 13 residues. Unmatched junction bases numbered 7, after V lost 3 bases and J lost 7 bases. CDR3 loop: CASSSIRLAEQYF. The CDR3 DNA reads as TGCGCCAGCAGCTCCATACGACTAGCTGAGCAGTACTTC.

The chain recombines TRBV18 with TRBJ1-1; D not resolved. The germline gives CDR1 KGHSH, CDR2 LQKENI. Trimming took off 0 bases at V and 4 bases at J, with 9 bases between the two ends. This CDR3 has 14 residues. In DNA, the CDR3 is TGTGCCAGCTCACCACCGGCTGGGCGCACTGAAGCTTTCTTT. It encodes CASSPPAGRTEAFF.

V and J are TRBV5-1 and TRBJ1-1; unclear D gene. Germline CDR1 reads SGHRS; CDR2 reads YFSETQ. With 0 bases removed from V and 5 bases from J, the gap between germline ends came to 11 bases. CDR3 length: 14 amino acids. CDR3 sequence reads: CASSLEVAGTEAFF. For the CDR3, the DNA is TGCGCCAGCAGCTTGGAAGTGGCGGGTACTGAAGCTTTCTTT.

V gene TRBV11-2 combines with J gene TRBJ2-7, with 10 bases identical to TRBD1. The CDR3 has 18 residues. Germline CDR1 and CDR2: SGHAT and FQNNGV. V gave up 4 bases and J gave up 1 base; unmatched junction bases: 13. This CDR3 is CASSSQPRTGGESYEQYF. The CDR3 bases are TGTGCCAGCAGCTCCCAACCTCGGACAGGGGGGGAATCCTACGAGCAGTACTTC. Looking up the rest from reference TRBV11-2 and TRBJ2-7 gives the full variable domain: EAGVAQSPRYKIIEKRQSVAFWCNPISGHATLYWYQQILGQGPKLLIQFQNNGVVDDSQLPKDRFSAERLKGVDSTLKIQPAKLEDSAVYLCASSSQPRTGGESYEQYFGPGTRLTVT.

The chain recombines TRBV5-1 with TRBJ2-2, with 12 bases that match TRBD2. CDR3 length: 17 residues. Germline V gene lookup returns CDR1 SGHRS and CDR2 YFSETQ. V lost 6 bases, J lost 7 bases, and 13 bases stayed unmatched. The CDR3 DNA reads as TGCGCCAGCACCTCCCAGCGACTAGCGGGAGCGAGCGGGGAGCTGTTTTTT. Translated: CASTSQRLAGASGELFF.

The gene calls are TRBV6-1 and TRBJ2-5, with a possible D match to TRBD2 (6 bases). CDR3 length equals 13 residues. Trimming shortened V by 4 bases and J by 5 bases, and 11 bases separated the two germline ends. The germline CDR1 and CDR2 sequences are MNHNS and SASEGT. CDR3: CASSGGVWETQYF. Here the CDR3 DNA reads TGTGCCAGCAGTGGCGGGGTTTGGGAGACCCAGTACTTC.

This chain joins TRBV10-3 and TRBJ2-5; possibly TRBD1 for D (6 bases). Germline CDR1 and CDR2: ENHRY and SYGVKD. CDR3 length: 14 amino acids. The V end lost 3 bases, the J end lost 4 bases, and 12 bases lay between the germline ends. CDR3 nucleotide sequence: TGTGCCATCAGTGACCCGGGACAACGAGAGACCCAGTACTTC. The encoded protein is CAISDPGQRETQYF.

The chain combines TRBV30 with TRBJ1-6, with no clear D. There are 13 residues in the CDR3. From germline, CDR1 is GTSNPN and CDR2 SVGIG (reference sequence). With 4 bases removed from V and 4 bases from J, the gap between germline ends came to 8 bases. The CDR3 sequence: CAWKYGYNSPLHF. As DNA, the CDR3 is TGTGCCTGGAAATACGGTTATAATTCACCCCTCCACTTT.

This clone appeared once. V and J are TRBV2 and TRBJ1-1, with TRBD1 as a possible D gene (6 bases). The CDR3 consists of 13 residues. Trimming removed 8 bases from V and 7 bases from J, with 17 bases in between. CDR1 is SNHLY and CDR2 is FYNNEI in the germline V gene. CDR3: CASLTGGLGEAFF. CDR3 DNA sequence: TGTGCCAGCCTGACCGGGGGGCTGGGTGAAGCTTTCTTT.

The chain combines TRBV25-1 with TRBJ1-4, with D unclear. V was clipped by 3 bases and J by 11 bases, with 16 bases between them. The CDR3 is 14 amino acids. The V gene's germline CDR1 is MGHDK and CDR2 SYGVNS. CDR3 protein: CASSDRTQTGKLFF. The DNA of the CDR3 is TGTGCCAGCAGTGACAGGACCCAAACGGGGAAACTGTTTTTT.

V and J are TRBV9 and TRBJ2-3; 13 positions agree with TRBD2. The germline CDR1 and CDR2 sequences are SGDLS and YYNGEE. The ends lost 4 bases at V and 4 bases at J; junction bases unmatched: 9. The CDR3 loop spans 17 amino acids. The CDR3: CASSPGLAGVLADTQYF. DNA of the CDR3: TGTGCCAGCAGCCCAGGACTAGCGGGAGTGTTAGCAGATACGCAGTATTTT. The variable domain in full, completed from reference TRBV9 and TRBJ2-3, reads DSGVTQTPKHLITATGQRVTLRCSPRSGDLSVYWYQQSLDQGLQFLIQYYNGEERAKGNILERFSAQQFPDLHSELNLSSLELGDSALYFCASSPGLAGVLADTQYFGPGTRLTVL.

DNA for the CDR3: TGTGCCAGCCAAGGGGACAGGGGGTACGATGAAAAACTGTTTTTT. It yields the protein CASQGDRGYDEKLFF. This chain joins TRBV2 and TRBJ1-4; TRBD1 matches 11 bases. Germline V gene data show CDR1 as SNHLY and CDR2 as FYNNEI. The CDR3 loop spans 15 amino acids. After removal of 8 bases from V and 6 bases from J, the junction contained 8 bases not matched to a gene.

The chain carries TRBV18 and TRBJ2-1, with TRBD2 identical over 9 bases. Trimming at V came to 0 bases and at J to 9 bases, leaving 6 bases not matched to a gene. The CDR3 contains 15 residues. CDR1 and CDR2 (germline): KGHSH, LQKENI. The CDR3 DNA is TGTGCCAGCTCACCACCGGGACTAGCACATTCTGAGCAGTTCTTC. Protein: CASSPPGLAHSEQFF. Supplemented by reference TRBV18 and TRBJ2-1, the full variable domain reads NAGVMQNPRHLVRRRGQEARLRCSPMKGHSHVYWYRQLPEEGLKFMVYLQKENIIDESGMPKERFSAEFPKEGPSILRIQQVVRGDSAAYFCASSPPGLAHSEQFFGPGTRLTVL.

The rearrangement uses TRBV11-3 and TRBJ2-3; a weak D match, TRBD2 (6 bases). Germline assignment: CDR1 SGHNT and CDR2 YENEEA. V was pared by 5 bases and J by 1 base, with 10 bases between. This CDR3 region has 14 residues. CDR3 protein: CASSMTRGTDTQYF. The DNA of the CDR3 is TGTGCCAGCAGCATGACTAGGGGCACAGATACGCAGTATTTT.

This sequence joins TRBV6-6 and TRBJ2-7; 7 nucleotides match TRBD2. The CDR3 contains 16 residues. J was trimmed by 8 bases and V by 6 bases; bases with no gene match: 19. The germline V gene has CDR1 MNHNY and CDR2 SVGAGI (reference sequence). CDR3 protein: CASRVLEGGPLAKQYF. The CDR3 nucleotides are TGTGCCAGCAGGGTACTAGAGGGAGGGCCGTTAGCTAAGCAGTACTTC.

The CDR3 DNA is TGTGCCAGCAGCTTATTAGCCGGGCAGGGCGGCAATGGCTACACCTTC. Translation gives CASSLLAGQGGNGYTF. The chain couples TRBV7-2 to TRBJ1-2; D may be TRBD1 (5 bases). The germline V gene has CDR1 SGHTA and CDR2 FQGNSA. Trimming shortened V by 2 bases and J by 6 bases, and 19 bases separated the two germline ends. CDR3 size: 16 residues. Full variable domain (rest looked up from reference TRBV7-2 and TRBJ1-2): GAGVSQSPSNKVTEKGKDVELRCDPISGHTALYWYRQSLGQGLEFLIYFQGNSAPDKSGLPSDRFSAERTGGSVSTLTIQRTQQEDSAVYLCASSLLAGQGGNGYTFGSGTRLTVV.

In its sample, this clone was seen once. The chain carries TRBV7-9 and TRBJ2-5, with 9 bases aligning to TRBD1. CDR1 is SEHNR and CDR2 is FQNEAQ in the germline V gene (reference sequence). J lost 5 bases, V lost 7 bases, and 11 bases had no gene match. The CDR3 has 15 residues. DNA for the CDR3: TGTGCCAGCAACCCCACAGGGGGCGGCCGGGAGACCCAGTACTTC. This translates into CASNPTGGGRETQYF.